The clone carrying this TCR beta chain appeared many times. The antigen is not known. CDR1 MGHRA and CDR2 YSYEKL come from the germline V gene. The V end was cut by 0 bases, the J end by 2 bases, with 8 bases between. The CDR3 extends over 16 amino acids. Each CDR3 protein is one row after TCRdb ran MiXCR on the RT-PCR reads. The sample holds about 500,000 distinct CDR3 sequences, 16% seen once. The data were taken from a study of response to subunit inactivated influenza vaccine. Whole-study findings and limits: Each seasonal influenza vaccination, the authors suggested, recruits few new T cells.

The genes are TRBV4-1 and TRBJ2-6, with D tentatively TRBD2 (5 bases). This TCR was sampled from a man aged 50-75 years who received an inactivated influenza vaccine. The sequences come from CD4+ T cells sorted from PBMCs, collected less than 30 months after vaccination. CDR3 bases: TGCGCCAGCAGCCAAGATCGGGAAACTGGGGCCAACGTCCTGACTTTC. Translated, it gives CASSQDRETGANVLTF.